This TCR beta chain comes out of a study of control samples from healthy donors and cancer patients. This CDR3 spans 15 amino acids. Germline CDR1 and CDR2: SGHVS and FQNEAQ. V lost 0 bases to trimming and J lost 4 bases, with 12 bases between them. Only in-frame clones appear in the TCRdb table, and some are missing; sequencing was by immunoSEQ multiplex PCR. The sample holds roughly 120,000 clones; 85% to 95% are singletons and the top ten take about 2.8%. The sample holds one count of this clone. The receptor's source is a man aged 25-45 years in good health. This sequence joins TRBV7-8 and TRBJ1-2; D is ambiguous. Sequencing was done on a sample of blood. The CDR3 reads CASSLAGSAAYGYTF. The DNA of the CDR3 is TGTGCCAGCAGCTTAGCCGGGTCGGCTGCCTATGGCTACACCTTC.